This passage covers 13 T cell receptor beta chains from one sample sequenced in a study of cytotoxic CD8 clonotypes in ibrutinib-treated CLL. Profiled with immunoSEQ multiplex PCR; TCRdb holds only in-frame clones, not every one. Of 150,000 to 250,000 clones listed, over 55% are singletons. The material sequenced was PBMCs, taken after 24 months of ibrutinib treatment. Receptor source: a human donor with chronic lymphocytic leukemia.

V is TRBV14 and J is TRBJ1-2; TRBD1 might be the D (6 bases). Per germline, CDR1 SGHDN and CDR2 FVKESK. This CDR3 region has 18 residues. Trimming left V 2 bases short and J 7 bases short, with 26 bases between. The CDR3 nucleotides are TGTGCCAGCAGCCAATTTGGCGCAGGGGCCCCCGGGATTGGTGGCTACACCTTC. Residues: CASSQFGAGAPGIGGYTF.

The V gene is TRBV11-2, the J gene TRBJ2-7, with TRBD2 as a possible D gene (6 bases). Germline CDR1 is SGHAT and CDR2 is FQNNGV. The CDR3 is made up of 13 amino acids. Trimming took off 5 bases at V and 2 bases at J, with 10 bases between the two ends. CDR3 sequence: CASSRGTAYEQYF. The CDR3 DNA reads TGTGCCAGCAGCCGGGGGACTGCCTACGAGCAGTACTTC.

Here the CDR3 reads CASSLDRGGQETQYF. CDR3 nucleotide sequence: TGTGCCAGCAGCTTAGATCGGGGGGGCCAAGAGACCCAGTACTTC. The genes are TRBV11-2 and TRBJ2-5, with 8 bases that match TRBD2. The length of the CDR3 is 15 residues. Germline CDR1 reads SGHAT; CDR2 reads FQNNGV. With V trimmed by 0 bases and J by 1 base, 1 base remained unmatched.

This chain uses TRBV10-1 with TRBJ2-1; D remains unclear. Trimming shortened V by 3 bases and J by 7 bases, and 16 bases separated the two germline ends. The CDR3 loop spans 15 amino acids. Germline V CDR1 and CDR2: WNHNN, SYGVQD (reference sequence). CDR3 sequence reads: CASSERGAPNNEQFF. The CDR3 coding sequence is TGCGCCAGCAGTGAAAGAGGAGCTCCGAATAATGAGCAGTTCTTC.

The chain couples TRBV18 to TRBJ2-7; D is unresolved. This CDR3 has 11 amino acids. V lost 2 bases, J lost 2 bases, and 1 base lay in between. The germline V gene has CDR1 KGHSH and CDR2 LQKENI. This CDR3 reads CASSPAYEQYF. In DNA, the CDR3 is TGTGCCAGCTCACCAGCCTACGAGCAGTACTTC.

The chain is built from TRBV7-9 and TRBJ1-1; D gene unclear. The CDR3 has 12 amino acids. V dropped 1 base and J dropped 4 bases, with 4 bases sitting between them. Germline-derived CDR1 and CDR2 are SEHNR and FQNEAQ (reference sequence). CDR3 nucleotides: TGTGCCAGCAGCTTAGGGGCCACTGAAGCTTTCTTT. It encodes CASSLGATEAFF.

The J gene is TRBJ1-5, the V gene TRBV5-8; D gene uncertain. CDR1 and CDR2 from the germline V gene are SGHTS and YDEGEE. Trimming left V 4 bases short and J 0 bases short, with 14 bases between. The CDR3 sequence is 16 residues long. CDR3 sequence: CASSRRWDNSNQPQHF. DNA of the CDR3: TGTGCCAGCAGCCGGCGGTGGGATAATAGCAATCAGCCCCAGCATTTT.

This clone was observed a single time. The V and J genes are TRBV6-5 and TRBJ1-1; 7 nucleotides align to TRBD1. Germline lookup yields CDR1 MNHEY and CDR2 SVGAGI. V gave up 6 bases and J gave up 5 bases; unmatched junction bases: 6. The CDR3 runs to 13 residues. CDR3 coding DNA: TGTGCCAGCAGGCGACAGGGTGGGACTGAAGCTTTCTTT. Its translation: CASRRQGGTEAFF.

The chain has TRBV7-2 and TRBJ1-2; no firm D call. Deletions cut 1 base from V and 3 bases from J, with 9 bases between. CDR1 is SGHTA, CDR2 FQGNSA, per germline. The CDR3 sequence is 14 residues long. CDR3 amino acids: CASSLEHTYYGYTF. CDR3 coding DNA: TGTGCCAGCAGCTTAGAGCACACCTACTATGGCTACACCTTC.

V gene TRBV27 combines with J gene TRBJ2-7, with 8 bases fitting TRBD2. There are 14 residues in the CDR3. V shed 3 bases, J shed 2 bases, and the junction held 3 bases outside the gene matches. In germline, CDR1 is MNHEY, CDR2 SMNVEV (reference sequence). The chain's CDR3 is CASSLGLGAYEQYF. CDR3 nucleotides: TGTGCCAGCAGTTTGGGACTAGGAGCCTACGAGCAGTACTTC.

CDR3 in amino acids: CATSRGVADNYEQYF. In DNA form, the CDR3 reads TGTGCCACCAGCAGAGGGGTAGCGGACAACTACGAGCAGTACTTC. The chain couples TRBV15 to TRBJ2-7; D is possibly TRBD2 (6 bases). In germline, CDR1 is LNHNV, CDR2 YYDKDF (reference sequence). This CDR3 has 15 amino acids. V dropped 1 base and J dropped 3 bases, with 13 bases sitting between them. The full variable domain, with the rest looked up from reference TRBV15 and TRBJ2-7, is DAMVIQNPRYQVTQFGKPVTLSCSQTLNHNVMYWYQQKSSQAPKLLFHYYDKDFNNEADTPDNFQSRRPNTSFCFLDIRSPGLGDTAMYLCATSRGVADNYEQYFGPGTRLTVT.

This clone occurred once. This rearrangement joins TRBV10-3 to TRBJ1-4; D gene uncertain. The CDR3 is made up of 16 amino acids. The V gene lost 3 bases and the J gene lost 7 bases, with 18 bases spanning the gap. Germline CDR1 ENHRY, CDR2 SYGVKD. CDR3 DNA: TGTGCCATCAGTGACCTAGCGGGGAATCAAGTTGAAAAACTGTTTTTT. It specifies CAISDLAGNQVEKLFF.

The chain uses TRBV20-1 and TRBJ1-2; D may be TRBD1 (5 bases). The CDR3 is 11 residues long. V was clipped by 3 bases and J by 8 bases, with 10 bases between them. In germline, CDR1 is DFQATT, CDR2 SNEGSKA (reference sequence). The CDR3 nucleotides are TGCAGTGCTAGTCCCAGGGACGGCTACACCTTC. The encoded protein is CSASPRDGYTF.